Listed here are 30 T cell receptor beta chains from one sample, sequenced in a study of CD8+ T cells in alopecia areata. Treatment indicated: oral pan-JAK inhibitor, 5-10 mg twice daily. Extraction of RNA preceded its reverse transcription into cDNA, which served as the sequencing template. The data were produced by immunoSEQ multiplex PCR, yet TCRdb's version contains in-frame clones alone and is incomplete. Seen here are 180,000 or so clones, roughly 60% observed once, and the top ten hold 5.5%. Sequenced material: CD4+ T cells sorted from blood, taken at week 24, from a patient treated with tofacitinib. The receptors derive from a human donor with alopecia areata.

The chain has TRBV5-4 and TRBJ2-7, with D possibly matching TRBD1 (6 bases). V lost 1 base and J 1 base, leaving 12 bases between the germline ends. This CDR3 contains 15 residues. Germline values: CDR1 SGHNT, CDR2 YYREEE (reference sequence). CDR3 in amino acids: CASSLTGTLSYEQYF. In DNA form, the CDR3 reads TGTGCCAGCAGCTTGACTGGGACACTTTCCTACGAGCAGTACTTC.

This clone came up once. The gene calls are TRBV15 and TRBJ1-1; 7 nucleotides agree with TRBD1. Per the germline V gene, CDR1 is LNHNV and CDR2 is YYDKDF (reference sequence). There are 15 residues in the CDR3. The junction had 3 bases not matched to a gene; V was cut back by 1 base and J by 1 base. The CDR3 sequence is CATSRVRDRNTEAFF. Written as DNA, the CDR3 is TGTGCCACCAGCAGAGTGCGGGACAGGAACACTGAAGCTTTCTTT.

The V gene is TRBV29-1, the J gene TRBJ2-5; 7 bases fit TRBD1. Per germline, CDR1 SQVTM and CDR2 ANQGSEA. The J segment lost 3 bases and the V segment lost 5 bases, leaving 12 bases of the junction unmatched. CDR3 size: 15 residues. The CDR3 loop reads CSVTAGTDLEETQYF. Written as DNA, the CDR3 is TGCAGCGTTACTGCCGGGACAGATTTGGAAGAGACCCAGTACTTC.

This chain links TRBV28 with TRBJ2-7; D is unclear. The CDR3 is 11 amino acids. Germline V gene lookup returns CDR1 MDHEN and CDR2 SYDVKM. V lost 11 bases and J 1 base, leaving 9 bases between the germline ends. CDR3 in amino acids: CACERSYEQYF. The CDR3 nucleotides are TGTGCCTGCGAGAGGTCCTACGAGCAGTACTTC.

This clone was observed a handful of times. J is TRBJ2-1 and V is TRBV27, with TRBD2 identical over 11 bases. CDR3 length: 15 amino acids. The J segment lost 5 bases and the V segment lost 5 bases, leaving 5 bases of the junction unmatched. Germline V lookup: CDR1 MNHEY, CDR2 SMNVEV (reference sequence). The CDR3 is CASSTSSGGNNEQFF. CDR3 sequence (DNA): TGTGCCAGCAGTACATCTAGCGGGGGGAACAATGAGCAGTTCTTC.

This chain joins TRBV5-1 and TRBJ2-7, with D perhaps TRBD2 (5 bases). Between the trimmed V and J ends, which lost 4 bases and 3 bases, there was a span of 17 bases. This CDR3 is 15 amino acids long. Germline CDR1 reads SGHRS; CDR2 reads YFSETQ. For the CDR3, the DNA is TGCGCCAGCAGCCCTTCGCGGGCCCTCGTCTACGAGCAGTACTTC. Translated, it gives CASSPSRALVYEQYF.

The rearrangement links TRBV27 to TRBJ1-5; D possibly corresponds to TRBD1 (5 bases). CDR1 is MNHEY and CDR2 is SMNVEV in the germline V gene (reference sequence). The CDR3 has 17 residues. Trimming took off 1 base at V and 1 base at J, with 14 bases between the two ends. The CDR3 loop is CASSLYFRGFSNQPQHF. For the CDR3, the DNA is TGTGCCAGCAGTTTATACTTTAGGGGCTTCAGCAATCAGCCCCAGCATTTT.

This rearrangement joins TRBV9 to TRBJ2-1; the D is unclear. The CDR3 consists of 14 residues. The germline V gene has CDR1 SGDLS and CDR2 YYNGEE. Trimming took off 4 bases at V and 8 bases at J, with 16 bases between the two ends. CDR3: CASSPRTTFYEQFF. CDR3 coding DNA: TGTGCCAGCAGCCCCCGCACGACGTTCTATGAGCAGTTCTTC.

This chain uses TRBV28 with TRBJ2-7, with 9 nucleotides matching TRBD1. J was trimmed by 2 bases and V by 5 bases; bases with no gene match: 4. The CDR3 extends over 14 amino acids. Germline V gene lookup returns CDR1 MDHEN and CDR2 SYDVKM. CDR3 bases: TGTGCCAGCAGTCGGGGGGACAGGGCCTACGAGCAGTACTTC. Protein product: CASSRGDRAYEQYF.

The rearrangement links TRBV25-1 to TRBJ2-7, with D unresolved. V was trimmed by 1 base and J by 1 base, leaving 8 bases between them. The CDR3 contains 14 residues. Per germline, CDR1 MGHDK and CDR2 SYGVNS. The CDR3, as DNA: TGTGCCAGCAGTGAATTGGGCTGGTCCTACGAGCAGTACTTC. This sequence encodes CASSELGWSYEQYF.

The V gene is TRBV6-6, the J gene TRBJ1-5; 8 positions match TRBD1. The CDR3 has 14 amino acids. Per the germline V gene, CDR1 is MNHNY and CDR2 is SVGAGI (reference sequence). The junction had 5 bases not matched to a gene; V was cut back by 5 bases and J by 5 bases. CDR3 sequence reads: CASSKGTGDQPQHF. For the CDR3, the DNA is TGTGCCAGCAGTAAAGGGACAGGAGATCAGCCCCAGCATTTT.

This rearrangement joins TRBV5-1 to TRBJ2-7; no reliable D call. Germline CDR1 reads SGHRS; CDR2 reads YFSETQ. The CDR3 spans 13 residues. Trimming left V 9 bases short and J 0 bases short, with 13 bases between. This CDR3 is CATADPPSYEQYF. In DNA, the CDR3 is TGCGCCACGGCGGACCCCCCCTCCTACGAGCAGTACTTC.

The chain is built from TRBV5-1 and TRBJ2-5, with TRBD2 matching over 8 bases. The CDR3 runs to 19 residues. Germline-derived CDR1 and CDR2 are SGHRS and YFSETQ. Trimming at V came to 2 bases and at J to 2 bases, leaving 17 bases not matched to a gene. Here the CDR3 DNA reads TGCGCCAGCAGCTTCCGAACACTTGGACTAGCAGATCCACAAGAGACCCAGTACTTC. Translation: CASSFRTLGLADPQETQYF.

This clone was seen a handful of times. The V gene is TRBV6-1, the J gene TRBJ2-1; D is unclear. The CDR3 sequence is 13 residues long. CDR1 MNHNS and CDR2 SASEGT come from the germline V gene. V shed 7 bases and J shed 6 bases, with 13 bases lying between them. The CDR3 reads CASTLDYGNEQFF. CDR3 DNA: TGTGCCAGCACCCTGGATTACGGCAATGAGCAGTTCTTC.

The rearrangement joins TRBV9 to TRBJ2-5; D tentatively reads TRBD1 or TRBD2 (6 bases each). Germline assignment: CDR1 SGDLS and CDR2 YYNGEE. The CDR3 is 15 residues long. With 0 bases removed from V and 1 base from J, the gap between germline ends came to 10 bases. As DNA, the CDR3 is TGTGCCAGCAGCGTAGGGAGGGGGACCCAAGAGACCCAGTACTTC. It is translated as CASSVGRGTQETQYF.

This clone was seen only once. The CDR3 is CASSPTLGARGIQYF. As DNA, the CDR3 is TGCGCCAGCAGCCCCACCTTAGGGGCGCGGGGCATTCAGTACTTC. V is TRBV4-1 and J is TRBJ2-4; TRBD2 might be the D (6 bases). This CDR3 comprises 15 residues. V shed 4 bases and J shed 9 bases, with 19 bases lying between them. Looked up from germline, CDR1 is MGHRA and CDR2 is YSYEKL.

The chain carries TRBV10-3 and TRBJ2-7; 8 bases fit TRBD1. The CDR3 sequence is 12 residues long. CDR1 is ENHRY, CDR2 SYGVKD, per germline. J was trimmed by 7 bases and V by 6 bases; bases with no gene match: 5. CDR3 DNA sequence: TGTGCCATCAGAGGACAGGGATTGGAGCAGTACTTC. The encoded protein is CAIRGQGLEQYF.

This clone was seen a single time. The rearrangement links TRBV4-1 to TRBJ2-7, with 9 bases aligning to TRBD1. Germline assignment: CDR1 MGHRA and CDR2 YSYEKL. With V trimmed by 1 base and J by 4 bases, 14 bases remained unmatched. The CDR3 has 18 residues. The CDR3 loop is CASSQGNSVRDRVYEQYF. CDR3 nucleotide sequence: TGCGCCAGCAGCCAAGGCAACTCAGTCCGGGACAGGGTATACGAGCAGTACTTC.

This sequence joins TRBV5-1 and TRBJ2-1, with 10 nucleotides matching TRBD2. The CDR3 is 14 amino acids. The germline CDR1 and CDR2 sequences are SGHRS and YFSETQ. V was clipped by 5 bases and J by 3 bases; unmatched bases: 2. The CDR3 is CASSTSGDYNEQFF. Written as DNA, the CDR3 is TGCGCCAGCAGTACTAGCGGGGACTACAATGAGCAGTTCTTC.

The chain joins TRBV11-3 to TRBJ2-2; 7 bases fit TRBD1. V lost 3 bases to trimming and J lost 5 bases; unmatched junction nucleotides: 6. The CDR3 spans 15 residues. CDR1 is SGHNT, CDR2 YENEEA, per germline. CDR3 in DNA: TGTGCCAGCAGCTTGGGGACAGAAAATACCGGGGAGCTGTTTTTT. Its translation: CASSLGTENTGELFF. The whole variable domain, filled in from reference TRBV11-3 and TRBJ2-2, reads EAGVVQSPRYKIIEKKQPVAFWCNPISGHNTLYWYLQNLGQGPELLIRYENEEAVDDSQLPKDRFSAERLKGVDSTLKIQPAELGDSAVYLCASSLGTENTGELFFGEGSRLTVL.

The chain employs TRBV29-1 and TRBJ1-3; D call uncertain. There are 13 residues in the CDR3. Deletions cut 4 bases from V and 1 base from J, with 8 bases between. CDR1 is SQVTM and CDR2 is ANQGSEA in the germline V gene. As DNA, the CDR3 is TGCAGCGTTGTTTCCCCTTCTGGAAACACCATATATTTT. Its translation is CSVVSPSGNTIYF. The variable domain in full, with the rest retrieved from reference TRBV29-1 and TRBJ1-3, is SAVISQKPSRDICQRGTSLTIQCQVDSQVTMMFWYRQQPGQSLTLIATANQGSEATYESGFVIDKFPISRPNLTFSTLTVSNMSPEDSSIYLCSVVSPSGNTIYFGEGSWLTVV.

About this clone: This sample also contains other DNA sequences that code for the same CDR3. The rearrangement links TRBV7-9 to TRBJ1-5, with no clear D. Germline CDR1 is SEHNR and CDR2 is FQNEAQ (reference sequence). CDR3 size: 15 residues. V lost 1 base and J lost 4, with 11 bases in between. In DNA, the CDR3 is TGTGCCAGCAGCTTAGGTCGGGGATCAAATCAGCCCCAGCATTTT. This codes for CASSLGRGSNQPQHF.

The V and J genes are TRBV5-6 and TRBJ2-7; possibly TRBD1 for D (5 bases). The CDR3 consists of 13 residues. Per germline, CDR1 SGHDT and CDR2 YYEEEE. V was pared by 1 base and J by 5 bases, with 10 bases between. In DNA form, the CDR3 reads TGTGCCAGCAGCTTGCAGGGCGGCCACGAGCAGTACTTC. Its protein is CASSLQGGHEQYF.

This chain connects TRBV19 to TRBJ2-7; 11 nucleotides line up with TRBD2. In germline, CDR1 is LNHDA, CDR2 SQIVND (reference sequence). After removal of 3 bases from V and 6 bases from J, the junction contained 10 bases not matched to a gene. The CDR3 is made up of 16 amino acids. This chain's CDR3 is CASSMGKLAGALEQYF. As DNA, the CDR3 is TGTGCCAGTAGTATGGGAAAACTAGCGGGAGCGCTCGAGCAGTACTTC.

This clone was observed a single time. This chain joins TRBV28 and TRBJ2-7, with 9 bases aligning to TRBD1. Trimming removed 5 bases from V and 4 bases from J; junction bases left unmatched: 9. The V gene's germline CDR1 is MDHEN and CDR2 SYDVKM. The CDR3 runs to 15 residues. The CDR3 DNA follows: TGTGCCAGCAGTCGAACAGGGGGCATTTCGTACGAGCAGTACTTC. Protein product: CASSRTGGISYEQYF.

This chain connects TRBV5-1 to TRBJ1-6; D not resolved. CDR1 is SGHRS, CDR2 YFSETQ, per germline. The CDR3 sequence is 17 residues long. Between the trimmed V and J ends, which lost 0 bases and 5 bases, there was a span of 15 bases. This CDR3 reads CASSLVGGQVHNSPLHF. CDR3 sequence (DNA): TGCGCCAGCAGCTTGGTCGGCGGGCAAGTTCATAATTCACCCCTCCACTTT.

This chain joins TRBV28 and TRBJ2-5, with 11 nucleotides matching TRBD2. The CDR3 runs 15 residues. CDR1 and CDR2 (germline): MDHEN, SYDVKM. Trimming cost V 4 bases and J 5 bases; bases outside gene matches: 6. CDR3 in amino acids: CASSSSGRPSETQYF. The CDR3 coding sequence is TGTGCCAGCAGTTCTAGCGGGAGGCCTTCGGAGACCCAGTACTTC.

This clone has just a few counts. The chain employs TRBV29-1 and TRBJ1-2, with D possibly matching TRBD1 (6 bases). Trimming cost V 4 bases and J 7 bases, with 16 bases left between them. The length of the CDR3 is 13 residues. Germline V gene lookup returns CDR1 SQVTM and CDR2 ANQGSEA. In DNA, the CDR3 is TGCAGCGTTGCTCAGGGGTGGGAAGGTGGCTACACCTTC. As protein: CSVAQGWEGGYTF.

The V gene is TRBV7-3, the J gene TRBJ1-5, with D possibly being TRBD1 (5 bases). The length of the CDR3 is 13 residues. CDR1 and CDR2 (germline): SGHTA, FQGTGA. The V and J ends lost 2 bases and 7 bases respectively, with 9 bases between them. This CDR3 reads CASSLSRDQPQHF. The CDR3 DNA is TGTGCCAGCAGCTTATCCAGGGACCAGCCCCAGCATTTT.

The gene calls are TRBV6-6 and TRBJ1-2, with D maybe TRBD1 (6 bases). The germline V gene encodes CDR1 MNHNY and CDR2 SVGAGI (reference sequence). This CDR3 has 14 residues. The V gene lost 6 bases and the J gene lost 5 bases, with 16 bases spanning the gap. The CDR3 sequence is CASSPGQLGYGYTF. The CDR3 DNA is TGTGCCAGCAGCCCTGGACAGTTGGGATATGGCTACACCTTC.